This passage covers 3 T cell receptor beta chains from one sample sequenced in a study of blood T cell repertoires in COVID-19. Data came from immunoSEQ multiplex PCR; TCRdb stores just in-frame clones and leaves some out. The sample holds about 82,000 clones, around 83% seen once. Sequencing was carried out using peripheral blood. The receptor source for this set is a woman between 55 and 75 years old with acute or convalescent COVID-19.

The CDR3 protein is CATSDHSTGSGTEAFF. The CDR3 region has the DNA TGTGCCACCAGTGACCATTCAACAGGGTCGGGCACTGAAGCTTTCTTT. The V call is TRBV24-1, the J call TRBJ1-1, with a tentative D call TRBD1 (6 bases). Trimming removed 4 bases at V and 4 bases at J, with 18 bases between. Germline V gives CDR1 KGHDR, CDR2 SFDVKD. CDR3 size: 16 residues.

V gene TRBV7-2 combines with J gene TRBJ1-2, with D maybe TRBD1 (5 bases). This CDR3 region has 16 residues. The V end was cut by 5 bases, the J end by 7 bases, with 23 bases between. The germline CDR1 and CDR2 sequences are SGHTA and FQGNSA. As DNA, the CDR3 is TGTGCCAGCAGCACATCCCCATTAACGGGGGGTCGTGGCTACACCTTC. It specifies CASSTSPLTGGRGYTF. Full variable domain (remainder filled in from reference TRBV7-2 and TRBJ1-2): GAGVSQSPSNKVTEKGKDVELRCDPISGHTALYWYRQSLGQGLEFLIYFQGNSAPDKSGLPSDRFSAERTGGSVSTLTIQRTQQEDSAVYLCASSTSPLTGGRGYTFGSGTRLTVV.

The chain is built from TRBV6-2 or TRBV6-3 and TRBJ2-1, with 12 bases identical to TRBD2. J gave up 12 bases and V 4 bases, and 13 bases lay outside the gene matches. CDR1 and CDR2 (germline): MNHEY, SVGEGT. The CDR3 loop spans 16 amino acids. The CDR3 DNA sequence: TGTGCCAGCAGTTCCCACCAGCTAGCGGGGGGGCCTGGGCAGTTCTTC. As protein: CASSSHQLAGGPGQFF.